These T cell receptor beta chains were read from a single sample in a study of blood T cell repertoires in COVID-19. Profiled with immunoSEQ multiplex PCR; TCRdb holds only in-frame clones, not every one. The table includes about 97,000 clones, approximately 89% detected once. Sequencing was carried out using peripheral blood. These receptors were taken from a human donor in a cohort sampled during active COVID-19. Each CDR3 is given with its conserved first and last residue. The D gene is left open where the match is weak. Clone sizes are given selectively: once, few, many, or a class where the clone is expanded.

>TRBV2|TRBJ1-1|NA|NA
TGTGCCAGCAGTCGTGGACAGCCGCGCCCTGAAGCTTTCTTT
CASSRGQPRPEAFF
>TRBV28|TRBJ2-4|NA|NA
TGTGCCAGCAGTTTTTGGACATTCGGCCCCAAAAACATTCAGTACTTC
CASSFWTFGPKNIQYF
>TRBV7-3|TRBJ2-3|NA|TRBD2
TGTGCCAGCAGCTTCGGCGGGAGGGCCATAGATACGCAGTATTTT
CASSFGGRAIDTQYF
>TRBV7-9|TRBJ2-3|NA|TRBD2
TGTGCCAGCACTAGCGGGAGCACAGATACGCAGTATTTT
CASTSGSTDTQYF
>TRBV10-1|TRBJ2-4|NA|TRBD1
TGCGCCAGCAGTGAAGGGGGCTTTGCCAAAAACATTCAGTACTTC
CASSEGGFAKNIQYF
>TRBV19|TRBJ2-3|NA|TRBD2
TGTGCCAGTAGTATTGGCGGTAGCGGGTCTAGCACAGATACGCAGTATTTT
CASSIGGSGSSTDTQYF
>TRBV27|TRBJ1-1|NA|NA
TGTGCCAGCAGCGTAGGGGCGGGGGGGACTGAAGCTTTCTTT
CASSVGAGGTEAFF
>TRBV4-2|TRBJ2-3|few|TRBD2
TGTGCCAGCAGCCAAAGACTAGCGGGAGGGGCAGATACGCAGTATTTT
CASSQRLAGGADTQYF
>TRBV29-1|TRBJ2-5|NA|TRBD1
TGCAGCGGTGCCAGGGGGTACCAAGAGACCCAGTACTTC
CSGARGYQETQYF
>TRBV7-2|TRBJ2-1|NA|NA
TGTGCCAGCAGCGTGGATTCCGGGGTAAACAATGAGCAGTTCTTC
CASSVDSGVNNEQFF
>TRBV7-9|TRBJ2-1|NA|TRBD1
TGTGCCAGCAGCTCGAGTGGCGGGACAGGGGGCTACAATGAGCAGTTCTTC
CASSSSGGTGGYNEQFF
>TRBV29-1|TRBJ1-2|once|TRBD1
TGCAGCGTTCTACGAACCGGGACAGGGGGCTATGGCTACACCTTC
CSVLRTGTGGYGYTF
>TRBV6-6|TRBJ2-7|NA|NA
TGTGCCAGCAGTCTAGCTCGGACTCCGACTTTGCCCTCCTACGAGCAGTACTTC
CASSLARTPTLPSYEQYF
>TRBV10-1|TRBJ2-7|NA|TRBD1
TGCGCCAGCAGTCGGGACAGGGTGAGCTCCTACGAGCAGTACTTC
CASSRDRVSSYEQYF
>TRBV5-5|TRBJ1-2|NA|NA
TGTGCCAGCAGCTTGGAAGAACCTAATGGCTACACCTTC
CASSLEEPNGYTF
>TRBV2|TRBJ2-6|NA|NA
TGTGCCAGCAAACACAGGGTGCGGGCTGGGGCCAACGTCCTGACTTTC
CASKHRVRAGANVLTF
>TRBV10-2|TRBJ2-7|once|NA
TGCGCCAGCAGTGAGTGGCGGGGGCACTCCTACGAGCAGTACTTC
CASSEWRGHSYEQYF
>TRBV6-6|TRBJ2-7|NA|NA
TGTGCCAGCAGTTCCGGGGGTGATTACGAGCAGTACTTC
CASSSGGDYEQYF
>TRBV7-3|TRBJ2-2|NA|TRBD1
TGTGCCAGCAGCTTAACTGCGGGACAGGGGGCGGTCGGGGAGCTGTTTTTT
CASSLTAGQGAVGELFF
>TRBV28|TRBJ2-1|NA|NA
TGTGCCAGCAGTCAATGGCAGGAGCAGTTCTTC
CASSQWQEQFF
>TRBV9|TRBJ1-6|NA|NA
TGTGCCAGCAGCGCCAGACAGGTTCATAATTCACCCCTCCACTTT
CASSARQVHNSPLHF
>TRBV11-2|TRBJ1-1|few|NA
TGTGCCAGCAGCGCAAGTCGGGGGAACACTGAAGCTTTCTTT
CASSASRGNTEAFF
>TRBV27|TRBJ1-1|NA|NA
TGTGCCAGCAGTCTTTGGGCTGGGGGGGTGAACACTGAAGCTTTCTTT
CASSLWAGGVNTEAFF
>TRBV6-5|TRBJ2-7|NA|TRBD1
TGTGCCAGCAAGCAGGGGGCTTACGAGCAGTACTTC
CASKQGAYEQYF
>TRBV6-5|TRBJ2-5|NA|NA
TGTGCCAGCAGTCTTGAGGGGGTAGGAGAGACCCAGTACTTC
CASSLEGVGETQYF
>TRBV11-2|TRBJ1-2|NA|NA
TGTGCCAGCAGCTTAGAATCGGGGGGCGCTTCTGGCTACACCTTC
CASSLESGGASGYTF
>TRBV28|TRBJ1-2|NA|NA
TGTGCCAGCAGTTCGGCAGGGGATTACATCTATGGCTACACCTTC
CASSSAGDYIYGYTF
>TRBV27|TRBJ2-2|NA|TRBD1
TGTGCCAGCAGTCCCTGGGGAACAGGGGGCTTGAAGGGGGAGCTGTTTTTT
CASSPWGTGGLKGELFF
>TRBV4-1|TRBJ1-5|NA|NA
TGCGCCAGCAGCCAAGATCGAGGGAGTCTCCAGCATTTT
CASSQDRGSLQHF
>TRBV29-1|TRBJ1-4|NA|TRBD1
TGCAGCGTTACATTTACAGGGGCAACTAATGAAAAACTGTTTTTT
CSVTFTGATNEKLFF
>TRBV7-9|TRBJ2-6|NA|NA
TGTGCCAGCAGCCACCTGGGAGCTGGGGCCAACGTCCTGACTTTC
CASSHLGAGANVLTF
>TRBV5-1|TRBJ2-3|NA|NA
TGCGCCAGCAGCTTAGCGGGTACCACAGATACGCAGTATTTT
CASSLAGTTDTQYF
>TRBV4-3|TRBJ2-7|NA|NA
TGCGCCAGCAGCCAAGAGGCATACAGGGCCTACGAGCAGTACTTC
CASSQEAYRAYEQYF
>TRBV3-1/TRBV3-2|TRBJ2-5|NA|NA
TGTGCCAGCAGCATAAGGCGGGCTCACGGGGAGACCCAGTACTTC
CASSIRRAHGETQYF
>TRBV28|TRBJ1-5|NA|NA
TGTGCCAGCATCAGGGCTGACCATCAGCCCCAGCATTTT
CASIRADHQPQHF
>TRBV5-6|TRBJ2-3|NA|TRBD2
TGTGCCAGCAGCCCAAAAGGCGGGAGTGGAGGAGATACGCAGTATTTT
CASSPKGGSGGDTQYF
>TRBV7-2|TRBJ1-2|NA|NA
TGTGCCAGCAGCTTCAAGGGGGAAGGCTATGGCTACACCTTC
CASSFKGEGYGYTF
>TRBV28|TRBJ2-5|once|TRBD2
TGTGCCAGCCAGAGAAGCGGGAGTTGGGAGACCCAGTACTTC
CASQRSGSWETQYF
>TRBV29-1|TRBJ2-5|NA|NA
TGCAGCGTCTCGCGGGGAGAGACCCAGTACTTC
CSVSRGETQYF
>TRBV3-1/TRBV3-2|TRBJ2-5|NA|NA
TGTGCCAGCAGCCTCTTGGCAGGGGCTCGACCTCAAGAGACCCAGTACTTC
CASSLLAGARPQETQYF
>TRBV2|TRBJ2-3|NA|TRBD1
TGTGCCAGCAGTGGGGACAGGGTCACAGATACGCAGTATTTT
CASSGDRVTDTQYF
>TRBV7-3|TRBJ1-1|NA|NA
TGTGCCAGCAGCTTAACTATGAACACTGAAGCTTTCTTT
CASSLTMNTEAFF
>TRBV28|TRBJ1-4|NA|NA
TGTGCCAGCAGTTTATATCCCCGCGGGCATCAAATGGCAACTAATGAAAAACTGTTTTTT
CASSLYPRGHQMATNEKLFF
>TRBV5-1|TRBJ2-5|NA|NA
TGCGCCAGCAGCCCAGGGGCGACTAGCCCCTTAGAGACCCAGTACTTC
CASSPGATSPLETQYF
>TRBV6-5|TRBJ2-7|NA|NA
TGTGCCAGCAGCAGGTCCCCACTAGGGCGGCTCGAGCAGTACTTC
CASSRSPLGRLEQYF
>TRBV6-5|TRBJ2-3|NA|NA
TGTGCCAGCATGAACTCCCTGGATACGCAGTATTTT
CASMNSLDTQYF
>TRBV5-6|TRBJ2-1|NA|TRBD2
TGTGCCAGCAGCTCTAGCGGGAGGTGGGACAATGAGCAGTTCTTC
CASSSSGRWDNEQFF
>TRBV21-1|TRBJ1-5|few|NA
TGTGCCAGCAGCAAGAAATTACCGGGACAGGGGAACAATCAGCCCCAGCATTTT
CASSKKLPGQGNNQPQHF
>TRBV5-5|TRBJ2-3|NA|TRBD2
TGTGCCAGCAGGACGGGGAGGGCCGCAGATACGCAGTATTTT
CASRTGRAADTQYF
>TRBV2|TRBJ2-1|NA|TRBD2
TGTGCCAGCACTAGCGGGGGGGGCCGCAATGAGCAGTTCTTC
CASTSGGGRNEQFF
>TRBV6-2/TRBV6-3|TRBJ2-5|NA|TRBD2
TGTGCCAGCAGCTTTCCAACTAGCGGGAATCGCGGGGGGACCCAGTACTTC
CASSFPTSGNRGGTQYF
>TRBV18|TRBJ2-7|NA|TRBD2
TGTGCCAGCTCACCGGGACTAGCGGGAGGGTCCTACGAGCAGTACTTC
CASSPGLAGGSYEQYF
>TRBV12-3/TRBV12-4|TRBJ1-5|few|NA
TGTGCCAGCAGTTTCAAGGGGAATCAGCCCCAGCATTTT
CASSFKGNQPQHF
>TRBV18|TRBJ1-2|NA|NA
TGTGCCAGCTCACACGACAGGCCTGGCTATGGCTACACCTTC
CASSHDRPGYGYTF
>TRBV5-4|TRBJ2-7|NA|NA
TGTGCCAGCAGCTTGGCCTTGGCGACATACGAGCAGTACTTC
CASSLALATYEQYF